This is a list of T cell receptor beta chains from one sample in a study of T-cell memory formation after mild COVID-19. TCRdb used MiXCR to reprocess the 5' RACE reads, holding one entry per CDR3 protein. The sample yields about 400,000 distinct CDR3 sequences, approximately 19% seen once. Sample: PBMCs or a T cell subset sorted from them (not recorded which). Receptor source: a man between 18 and 35 years old who had mild COVID-19 (a few samples of this study predate the infection). Cell type and time point are not known. CDR3s include the opening cysteine and the closing phenylalanine or tryptophan. A D gene is named only where the DNA matches it firmly. Part of the rows lack a size; the others show once, few, many or a class for expanded clones.

v_gene	j_gene	d_gene	abundance	CDR3aa	CDR3nt
TRBV5-4	TRBJ2-1	NA	NA	CASSPGRGGAYNEQFF	TGTGCCAGCAGCCCCGGGAGAGGGGGGGCCTACAATGAGCAGTTCTTC
TRBV4-3	TRBJ1-4	NA	NA	CASSQDRGTNEKLFF	TGCGCCAGCAGCCAAGATCGGGGAACTAATGAAAAACTGTTTTTT
TRBV20-1	TRBJ1-5	TRBD1	few	CSARTGEGQPQHF	TGCAGTGCTAGGACAGGGGAGGGTCAGCCCCAGCATTTT
TRBV29-1	TRBJ2-7	TRBD1	few	CSGERGQEQYF	TGCAGCGGGGAGAGGGGGCAAGAGCAGTACTTC
TRBV12-3/TRBV12-4	TRBJ2-1	TRBD1	few	CASSSRTGYNEQFF	TGTGCCAGCAGTTCCAGGACAGGTTACAATGAGCAGTTCTTC
TRBV9	TRBJ1-1	NA	few	CASSPVREGTEAFF	TGTGCCAGCAGCCCCGTCCGCGAGGGAACTGAAGCTTTCTTT
TRBV28	TRBJ2-1	TRBD2	many	CASSLLAGSYNEQFF	TGTGCCAGCAGTTTACTAGCGGGCTCCTACAATGAGCAGTTCTTC
TRBV7-2	TRBJ1-2	TRBD1	few	CASSLGAGGDGYTF	TGTGCCAGCAGCTTAGGGGCAGGGGGTGATGGCTACACCTTC
TRBV27	TRBJ2-7	NA	NA	CASSLWGPAYEQYF	TGTGCCAGCAGTTTGTGGGGGCCAGCCTACGAGCAGTACTTC
TRBV3-1	TRBJ1-1	NA	NA	CASSQGRHTEAFF	TGTGCCAGCAGCCAAGGCCGGCACACTGAAGCTTTCTTT
TRBV6-6	TRBJ2-7	TRBD1	few	CASGRPGQGYHEQYF	TGTGCCAGCGGAAGACCGGGACAGGGCTACCACGAGCAGTACTTC
TRBV4-2	TRBJ2-3	NA	NA	CASSRQGGDTQYF	TGTGCCAGCAGCCGGCAGGGGGGTGATACGCAGTATTTT
TRBV9	TRBJ2-1	NA	NA	CASSPEGWRYNEQFF	TGTGCCAGCAGCCCAGAAGGGTGGCGGTACAATGAGCAGTTCTTC
TRBV7-2	TRBJ2-5	TRBD1	NA	CASSLPGTGGGEETQYF	TGTGCCAGCAGCCTGCCCGGGACAGGGGGCGGGGAAGAGACCCAGTACTTC
TRBV6-2/TRBV6-3	TRBJ1-1	NA	many	CASSAYRRSAEAFF	TGTGCCAGCAGTGCATACAGGCGAAGCGCTGAAGCTTTCTTT
TRBV20-1	TRBJ1-6	NA	NA	CSARDQLTGTSGSPLHF	TGCAGTGCTAGAGATCAACTCACCGGGACAAGTGGTTCACCCCTCCACTTT
TRBV3-1	TRBJ1-5	NA	NA	CASSQGVNQPQHF	TGTGCCAGCAGCCAAGGGGTGAATCAGCCCCAGCATTTT
TRBV7-2	TRBJ1-1	NA	NA	CASSTPQGFTEAFF	TGTGCCAGCAGCACACCACAGGGTTTCACTGAAGCTTTCTTT
TRBV6-2/TRBV6-3	TRBJ2-5	NA	few	CASILGETQYF	TGTGCCAGCATCCTGGGGGAGACCCAGTACTTC
TRBV2	TRBJ2-4	TRBD1	few	CASRADRVIAIQYF	TGTGCCAGCAGGGCGGACAGGGTTATCGCCATTCAGTACTTC
TRBV6-6	TRBJ2-7	TRBD1	NA	CASSFRQGHEQYF	TGTGCCAGCAGTTTCAGACAGGGCCACGAGCAGTACTTC
TRBV20-1	TRBJ1-2	NA	NA	CSAQLNYGYTF	TGCAGTGCTCAGCTTAACTATGGCTACACCTTC
TRBV24-1	TRBJ2-1	NA	NA	CATSDLAQGSEQFF	TGTGCCACCAGTGATTTGGCCCAAGGGAGTGAGCAGTTCTTC
TRBV29-1	TRBJ1-1	NA	NA	CSVGASLNTEAFF	TGCAGCGTTGGAGCCAGTCTGAACACTGAAGCTTTCTTT
TRBV7-2	TRBJ1-3	TRBD1	NA	CASSMGQALGNTIYF	TGTGCCAGCAGCATGGGACAGGCACTCGGAAACACCATATATTTT
TRBV27	TRBJ1-2	NA	many	CASRGLWGEPNYGYTF	TGTGCCAGCAGGGGATTGTGGGGAGAGCCTAACTATGGCTACACCTTC
TRBV2	TRBJ2-3	NA	NA	CASDKGFGDTQYF	TGTGCCAGCGATAAGGGATTTGGGGATACGCAGTATTTT
TRBV3-1	TRBJ1-2	NA	many	CASTLLGTEGYTF	TGTGCCAGCACTCTGCTAGGCACCGAGGGCTACACCTTC
TRBV12-3/TRBV12-4	TRBJ2-5	NA	NA	CASSFNGGTQYF	TGTGCCAGCAGTTTTAATGGGGGGACCCAGTACTTC
TRBV28	TRBJ2-4	NA	few	CASSFRDSASRHIQYF	TGTGCCAGCAGTTTTCGTGACAGCGCATCCCGGCACATTCAGTACTTC
TRBV9	TRBJ2-1	TRBD1	many	CASSATGGPYNEQFF	TGTGCCAGCAGCGCAACAGGGGGCCCCTACAATGAGCAGTTCTTC
TRBV6-5	TRBJ2-1	TRBD2	few	CASSYSGTSNNEQFF	TGTGCCAGCAGTTACTCAGGGACTAGTAACAATGAGCAGTTCTTC
TRBV9	TRBJ1-2	NA	few	CASSVAGQPPVYGYTF	TGTGCCAGCAGCGTAGCGGGGCAACCGCCGGTCTATGGCTACACCTTC
TRBV20-1	TRBJ2-7	NA	few	CSARDLEAGLREQYF	TGCAGTGCTAGAGATCTCGAGGCGGGGCTCCGTGAGCAGTACTTC
TRBV18	TRBJ2-5	NA	NA	CASSPAQGSRETQYF	TGTGCCAGCTCACCCGCGCAGGGTTCACGAGAGACCCAGTACTTC
TRBV13	TRBJ2-7	TRBD1	few	CASSGRTGVSYEQYF	TGTGCCAGCAGCGGTAGGACAGGGGTCTCCTACGAGCAGTACTTC
TRBV18	TRBJ2-1	NA	NA	CASSPLRGAPYNEQFF	TGTGCCAGCTCACCATTACGGGGGGCTCCCTACAATGAGCAGTTCTTC
TRBV3-1	TRBJ2-7	TRBD1	many	CASSPRTGAYEQYF	TGTGCCAGCAGCCCCCGGACAGGAGCCTACGAGCAGTACTTC
TRBV27	TRBJ1-1	NA	few	CASSITSGLLNTEAFF	TGTGCCAGCAGTATCACATCGGGCCTTCTGAACACTGAAGCTTTCTTT
TRBV7-2	TRBJ2-1	TRBD2	NA	CASSPRLAGGHNEQFF	TGTGCCAGCAGCCCCAGACTAGCGGGGGGCCACAATGAGCAGTTCTTC
TRBV28	TRBJ1-5	TRBD1	NA	CASSLQSTGSNQPQHF	TGTGCCAGCAGTCTACAATCGACAGGGAGTAATCAGCCCCAGCATTTT
TRBV5-1	TRBJ2-3	TRBD2	few	CASSLVLAALDTQYF	TGCGCCAGCAGCTTGGTTCTAGCGGCTCTTGATACGCAGTATTTT
TRBV10-3	TRBJ2-5	NA	NA	CAISGDKYQETQYF	TGTGCCATCAGTGGGGACAAGTACCAAGAGACCCAGTACTTC
TRBV11-2	TRBJ1-1	NA	NA	CASSPQGRATEAFF	TGTGCCAGCAGCCCGCAGGGGAGGGCCACTGAAGCTTTCTTT
TRBV7-2	TRBJ2-1	NA	many	CASSLSLTAVGGYNEQFF	TGTGCCAGCAGCTTATCGTTGACAGCTGTTGGTGGGTACAATGAGCAGTTCTTC
TRBV11-2	TRBJ2-7	NA	few	CASSRQSEGYEQYF	TGTGCCAGCAGTAGACAGTCTGAGGGCTACGAGCAGTACTTC
TRBV10-2	TRBJ2-3	NA	few	CASRTALNSDLQYF	TGCGCCAGCAGGACAGCATTAAATTCAGATTTGCAGTATTTT
TRBV7-8	TRBJ2-3	NA	few	CASSPEGRYF	TGTGCCAGCAGCCCCGAGGGCCGGTATTTT
TRBV6-5	TRBJ2-3	TRBD2	few	CASKQRGTDTQYF	TGTGCCAGCAAGCAGCGGGGGACAGATACGCAGTATTTT
TRBV5-1	TRBJ1-1	TRBD1	many	CASSLEGAAAEAFF	TGCGCCAGCAGCTTGGAGGGGGCGGCGGCTGAAGCTTTCTTT
TRBV13	TRBJ2-3	TRBD2	NA	CASSFQTSGGTSTDTQYF	TGTGCCAGCAGCTTTCAGACTAGCGGGGGAACAAGCACAGATACGCAGTATTTT
TRBV29-1	TRBJ1-2	TRBD1	few	CSVGDRSGGYTF	TGCAGCGTTGGGGACAGGTCGGGTGGCTACACCTTC
TRBV5-1	TRBJ2-7	TRBD1	NA	CASSLSGTGDYEQYF	TGCGCCAGCAGCTTGTCCGGGACAGGAGATTACGAGCAGTACTTC
TRBV4-1	TRBJ2-5	TRBD2	few	CASSPSPGLADQETQYF	TGCGCCAGCAGCCCCAGCCCGGGACTAGCGGATCAAGAGACCCAGTACTTC
TRBV20-1	TRBJ1-6	NA	NA	CSASPILPGHRMNSPLHF	TGCAGTGCTAGTCCAATCCTCCCTGGGCATCGGATGAATTCACCCCTCCACTTT
TRBV6-5	TRBJ1-2	NA	NA	CASSYGAGRGYTF	TGTGCCAGCAGTTACGGCGCGGGGCGCGGCTACACCTTC
TRBV11-2	TRBJ2-7	NA	few	CASIQNTGMQYF	TGTGCCAGCATCCAAAATACAGGGATGCAGTACTTC